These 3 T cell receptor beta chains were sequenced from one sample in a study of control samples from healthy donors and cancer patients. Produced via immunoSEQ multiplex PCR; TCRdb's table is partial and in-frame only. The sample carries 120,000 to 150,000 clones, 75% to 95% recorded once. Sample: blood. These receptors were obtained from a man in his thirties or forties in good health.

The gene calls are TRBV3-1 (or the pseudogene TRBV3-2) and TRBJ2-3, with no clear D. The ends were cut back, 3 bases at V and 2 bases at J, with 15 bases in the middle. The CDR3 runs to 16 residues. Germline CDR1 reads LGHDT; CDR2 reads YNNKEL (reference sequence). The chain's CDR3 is CASSHFGVDPTDTQYF. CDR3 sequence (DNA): TGTGCCAGCAGCCATTTTGGGGTGGACCCCACAGATACGCAGTATTTT.

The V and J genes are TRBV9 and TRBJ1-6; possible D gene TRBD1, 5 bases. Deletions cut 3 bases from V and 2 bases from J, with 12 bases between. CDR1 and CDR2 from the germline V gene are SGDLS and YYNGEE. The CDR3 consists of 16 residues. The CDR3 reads CASSAKGQAYNSPLHF. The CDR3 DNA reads TGTGCCAGCAGCGCCAAGGGGCAGGCCTATAATTCACCCCTCCACTTT.

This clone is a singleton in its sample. As DNA, the CDR3 is TGTGCCAGCAGCTATTGGAACCCTTCTAACTATGGCTACACCTTC. Residues: CASSYWNPSNYGYTF. The chain joins TRBV5-4 to TRBJ1-2; unclear D gene. Germline lookup yields CDR1 SGHNT and CDR2 YYREEE (reference sequence). The CDR3 contains 15 residues. Trimming took 3 bases from V and 0 from J, leaving 12 bases between them.